Below, 5 T cell receptor beta chains from the same sample are listed, as sequenced in a study of CD8+CD57+ T cells in acquired aplastic anemia. Genomic DNA was employed as the template in profiling TCR beta VDJ and CDR3. Each CDR3 protein gets one entry after TCRdb re-called the reads with MiXCR. The sample lists some 290,000 distinct CDR3 sequences, approximately 57% occurring once. Sequencing was done on a sample of sorted CD4+, CD8+, or CD8+CD57+ T cells (not recorded which) from PBMCs. The receptors were sampled from a human donor with severe aplastic anemia or a healthy control (not recorded which).

The V and J genes are TRBV7-2 and TRBJ1-6; D not resolved. CDR3 length: 16 amino acids. Germline CDR1 SGHTA, CDR2 FQGNSA. V was trimmed by 5 bases and J by 1 base, leaving 12 bases between them. The CDR3 loop reads CASSLDPVSYNSPLHF. The CDR3 DNA reads as TGTGCCAGCAGCCTAGACCCAGTTTCCTATAATTCACCCCTCCACTTT. Variable domain in full (rest from reference TRBV7-2 and TRBJ1-6): GAGVSQSPSNKVTEKGKDVELRCDPISGHTALYWYRQSLGQGLEFLIYFQGNSAPDKSGLPSDRFSAERTGGSVSTLTIQRTQQEDSAVYLCASSLDPVSYNSPLHFGNGTRLTVT.

The rearrangement joins TRBV20-1 to TRBJ2-6; 8 bases agree with TRBD1. The J segment lost 0 bases and the V segment lost 3 bases, leaving 10 bases of the junction unmatched. Germline CDR1 DFQATT, CDR2 SNEGSKA (reference sequence). The CDR3 totals 18 residues. The CDR3 DNA follows: TGCAGTGCTAGGGCACCAGACAGGGGAAGCTCTGGGGCCAACGTCCTGACTTTC. Its protein is CSARAPDRGSSGANVLTF.

V usage is TRBV19 and J usage is TRBJ2-5; unclear D gene. The CDR3 contains 13 residues. V shed 2 bases and J shed 1 base, with 5 bases lying between them. Germline values: CDR1 LNHDA, CDR2 SQIVND (reference sequence). DNA for the CDR3: TGTGCCAGTAGTATATCGGTCCAAGAGACCCAGTACTTC. Amino acids: CASSISVQETQYF.

The chain combines TRBV25-1 with TRBJ2-1; 7 bases are shared with TRBD2. Per germline, CDR1 MGHDK and CDR2 SYGVNS. V was clipped by 0 bases and J by 6 bases; unmatched bases: 5. The CDR3 spans 15 residues. The CDR3 coding sequence is TGTGCCAGCAGTGAATACGCGGGAGCCGCCAATGAGCAGTTCTTC. It is translated as CASSEYAGAANEQFF.

This chain connects TRBV7-9 to TRBJ2-7; D is ambiguous. Germline assignment: CDR1 SEHNR and CDR2 FQNEAQ (reference sequence). V lost 0 bases and J lost 1, with 13 bases in between. The CDR3 sequence is 16 residues long. The CDR3 loop is CASSLAGLGSSYEQYF. The CDR3 coding sequence is TGTGCCAGCAGCTTAGCGGGGTTGGGGTCTTCCTACGAGCAGTACTTC.